This entry describes one T cell receptor (beta chain). This specimen comes from a study of blood T cell repertoires in COVID-19. Study context: From T cells, B-cell-depleted T cells, or PBMCs came the material, which was cDNA or gDNA.

Repertoires were generated with immunoSEQ multiplex PCR, while TCRdb's copy carries only in-frame clones and drops some. Seen here are roughly 56,000 clones, over 90% observed once, and the top ten hold roughly 4.2%. The V and J ends lost 1 base and 7 bases, in that order; junction bases with no gene match: 7. The CDR3 has 15 amino acids. Per the germline V gene, CDR1 is SGHTA and CDR2 is FQGTGA. V gene TRBV7-3 combines with J gene TRBJ1-2; TRBD1 matches 9 bases. Sequenced input: peripheral blood. The receptor was derived from a man aged 50 to 60 with active COVID-19. The CDR3 DNA follows: TGTGCCAGCAGCTTAAGGGCACAGGGGGCATCTGGCTACACCTTC. As protein: CASSLRAQGASGYTF.